The 27 T cell receptor beta chains below were found in one sample sequenced in a study of monozygotic twins with inflammatory bowel disease. One entry per CDR3 protein, without DNA, is what TCRdb gives after re-calling the 5' RACE reads. The table gives about 140,000 distinct CDR3 sequences; the top ten clones make up 2.4% of it. Sequenced material: blood. The receptors stem from a human donor with ulcerative colitis or Crohn's disease, or a healthy co-twin of an affected twin (not recorded which).

The CDR3 loop is CSVEGAFGGGLYEQYF. This chain joins TRBV29-1 and TRBJ2-7; TCRdb outputs TRBD1, but without DNA this stays unchecked. This CDR3 has 16 residues. Germline V CDR1 and CDR2: SQVTM, ANQGSEA.

The chain has TRBV6-2 or TRBV6-3 and TRBJ1-2; the D call from TCRdb, TRBD1, cannot be confirmed without DNA. Germline CDR1 is MNHEY and CDR2 is SVGEGT. This CDR3 has 15 amino acids. CDR3 amino acids: CASSSYGDRLYGYTF.

The V call is TRBV20-1, the J call TRBJ2-3. Germline V gene data show CDR1 as DFQATT and CDR2 as SNEGSKA (reference sequence). The CDR3 runs 11 residues. The CDR3 sequence is CSASGTDTQYF.

CDR3 sequence: CASSFGTGETQYF. The V call is TRBV5-8, the J call TRBJ2-5; TCRdb selects TRBD1, and the lack of DNA leaves this call unchecked. CDR1 and CDR2 from the germline V gene are SGHTS and YDEGEE. CDR3 length: 13 residues.

The rearrangement joins TRBV20-1 to TRBJ2-1; as DNA is missing, the TRBD1 call by TCRdb cannot be tested. Germline assignment: CDR1 DFQATT and CDR2 SNEGSKA (reference sequence). CDR3 length: 16 amino acids. The CDR3 loop is CSARVATGISYNEQFF.

V usage is TRBV7-3 and J usage is TRBJ2-3. The CDR3 has 14 amino acids. Per germline, CDR1 SGHTA and CDR2 FQGTGA. CDR3 amino acids: CASSQYPMVDTQYF.

This CDR3 is CASSTTSGATDTQYF. The chain combines TRBV11-2 with TRBJ2-3; TCRdb returns TRBD2, unconfirmable since there is no DNA. Germline CDR1 SGHAT, CDR2 FQNNGV. The CDR3 is made up of 15 amino acids.

The chain has TRBV29-1 and TRBJ2-2; the TRBD1 assignment by TCRdb is unverifiable without DNA. There are 17 residues in the CDR3. Germline V gene sequence: CDR1 SQVTM, CDR2 ANQGSEA. CDR3 amino acids: CSVISGLSGSNTGELFF.

V is TRBV6-5 and J is TRBJ2-6. This CDR3 contains 15 residues. Germline CDR1 reads MNHEY; CDR2 reads SVGAGI. CDR3 region: CASSYVSSGANVLTF.

The V and J genes are TRBV30 and TRBJ2-7; TCRdb picks TRBD2, but there is no DNA to check that call. The germline V gene encodes CDR1 GTSNPN and CDR2 SVGIG (reference sequence). This CDR3 comprises 11 residues. CDR3 sequence: CACGISYEQYF.

V usage is TRBV20-1 and J usage is TRBJ2-1; no DNA is available, so the TRBD2 call from TCRdb remains unchecked. This CDR3 is 14 amino acids long. From germline, CDR1 is DFQATT and CDR2 SNEGSKA (reference sequence). The CDR3 region is CSARAQITSGEQFF.

V usage is TRBV11-3 and J usage is TRBJ2-2; TCRdb selects TRBD1, and the lack of DNA leaves this call unchecked. Germline CDR1 and CDR2: SGHNT and YENEEA. CDR3 size: 15 residues. The CDR3 sequence is CASSAGHMNTGELFF.

This CDR3 reads CAWTLGGLKTQYF. The V call is TRBV30, the J call TRBJ2-5; TCRdb proposes TRBD1, but this gene call is untestable without DNA. CDR3 length equals 13 residues. Germline CDR1 GTSNPN, CDR2 SVGIG (reference sequence).

The genes are TRBV7-3 and TRBJ2-3; TCRdb outputs TRBD2, but without DNA this stays unchecked. The CDR3 consists of 15 residues. Germline V lookup: CDR1 SGHTA, CDR2 FQGTGA. The CDR3 loop is CASSFTGEYTDTQYF.

The rearrangement links TRBV4-3 to TRBJ2-5; checking the TCRdb D call of TRBD2 is not possible without DNA. This CDR3 contains 15 residues. Germline CDR1 LGHNA, CDR2 YSLEER. This CDR3 is CASSPRSGGQETQYF.

The rearrangement joins TRBV20-1 to TRBJ1-4; checking the TCRdb D call of TRBD1 is not possible without DNA. In germline, CDR1 is DFQATT, CDR2 SNEGSKA (reference sequence). This CDR3 comprises 14 residues. CDR3 sequence reads: CSARRDGGTKELFF.

The chain couples TRBV6-5 to TRBJ1-1. Per the germline V gene, CDR1 is MNHEY and CDR2 is SVGAGI. This CDR3 has 12 residues. CDR3 loop: CASQIGNTEAFF.

The chain carries TRBV5-1 and TRBJ2-1; the D call from TCRdb, TRBD1, cannot be confirmed without DNA. Germline V gives CDR1 SGHRS, CDR2 YFSETQ. The CDR3 sequence is 14 residues long. The CDR3 sequence is CASSPWTGDNEQFF.

The V gene is TRBV19, the J gene TRBJ1-1. The germline V gene has CDR1 LNHDA and CDR2 SQIVND (reference sequence). The CDR3 consists of 15 residues. The CDR3 region is CASSRNGQVNTEAFF.

The chain is built from TRBV21-1 and TRBJ2-3; without DNA, the TCRdb call of TRBD2 cannot be checked. TRBV21-1 represents a pseudogene. The CDR3 is 16 residues long. This chain's CDR3 is CASSKSSRGTTDTQYF.

The V and J genes are TRBV20-1 and TRBJ2-1; without DNA, the TCRdb call of TRBD2 cannot be checked. CDR3 size: 19 residues. In germline, CDR1 is DFQATT, CDR2 SNEGSKA (reference sequence). The CDR3 loop is CSASNDGGAGGRSLDEQFF.

The chain couples TRBV5-1 to TRBJ2-7. The CDR3 covers 13 residues. The V gene's germline CDR1 is SGHRS and CDR2 YFSETQ. CDR3 sequence reads: CASSTPETYEQYF.

This chain connects TRBV28 to TRBJ2-2; as DNA is missing, the TRBD1 call by TCRdb cannot be tested. The germline CDR1 and CDR2 sequences are MDHEN and SYDVKM. The CDR3 consists of 14 residues. The CDR3 loop reads CASSDRGGTGELFF.

V is TRBV20-1 and J is TRBJ2-3. Germline-derived CDR1 and CDR2 are DFQATT and SNEGSKA (reference sequence). The CDR3 is made up of 13 amino acids. CDR3 sequence: CSARDNGVDTQYF.

The CDR3 region is CASSFGPNSDSGNTIYF. V usage is TRBV5-1 and J usage is TRBJ1-3. The germline V gene encodes CDR1 SGHRS and CDR2 YFSETQ. The CDR3 covers 17 residues.

The chain combines TRBV4-1 with TRBJ2-7; TCRdb proposes TRBD1, but this gene call is untestable without DNA. CDR1 and CDR2 from the germline V gene are MGHRA and YSYEKL. The CDR3 has 16 residues. CDR3 protein: CASSQEGGGIPYEQYF.

The V call is TRBV11-2, the J call TRBJ2-3. The CDR3 extends over 16 amino acids. The germline V gene has CDR1 SGHAT and CDR2 FQNNGV. CDR3 amino acids: CASSSRFTGGTDTQYF.